This entry lists 9 T cell receptor beta chains sequenced from one sample in a study of blood T cell repertoires in COVID-19. The data were produced by immunoSEQ multiplex PCR, yet TCRdb's version contains in-frame clones alone and is incomplete. The sample holds about 140,000 clones, around 82% seen once. The sample comprised peripheral blood. The receptors were sampled from a woman aged 55-69 years with acute or convalescent COVID-19.

CDR3 DNA sequence: TGTGCCAGCAGTCCGACAGGGTACGGTCAGCCCCAGCATTTT. It is translated as CASSPTGYGQPQHF. The V gene is TRBV27, the J gene TRBJ1-5; 7 bases fit TRBD1. Germline-derived CDR1 and CDR2 are MNHEY and SMNVEV (reference sequence). The J segment lost 6 bases and the V segment lost 5 bases, leaving 7 bases of the junction unmatched. The CDR3 runs 14 residues.

The chain recombines TRBV3-1 (or the pseudogene TRBV3-2) with TRBJ2-2, with TRBD2 as a possible D gene (7 bases). V gave up 0 bases and J gave up 6 bases, with 17 bases separating them. The CDR3 covers 17 residues. Germline CDR1 is LGHDT and CDR2 is YNNKEL (reference sequence). The DNA of the CDR3 is TGTGCCAGCAGCCAAGATTTCGGGGGGCTAAGGGCCGGGGAGCTGTTTTTT. Protein sequence: CASSQDFGGLRAGELFF.

The chain combines TRBV19 with TRBJ1-6, with 8 bases that match TRBD1. Trimming cost V 3 bases and J 5 bases; bases outside gene matches: 3. Germline V gene sequence: CDR1 LNHDA, CDR2 SQIVND (reference sequence). This CDR3 has 15 residues. This chain's CDR3 is CASSILQGDNSPLHF. CDR3 coding DNA: TGTGCCAGTAGTATTTTACAGGGGGATAATTCACCCCTCCACTTT.

V gene TRBV11-2 combines with J gene TRBJ1-6; no reliable D call. Trimming shortened V by 5 bases and J by 7 bases, and 15 bases separated the two germline ends. This CDR3 comprises 15 residues. Germline V gene sequence: CDR1 SGHAT, CDR2 FQNNGV. CDR3 bases: TGTGCCAGCAGCCCGCCCGGGGATAGGAATTCACCCCTCCACTTT. Translating it yields CASSPPGDRNSPLHF.

The chain couples TRBV5-4 to TRBJ2-7; the D is unclear. V dropped 4 bases and J dropped 3 bases, with 11 bases sitting between them. The CDR3 is 13 residues long. Germline V gives CDR1 SGHNT, CDR2 YYREEE (reference sequence). CDR3: CASSPTVGYEQYF. The DNA for the CDR3 is TGTGCCAGCAGCCCAACGGTTGGCTACGAGCAGTACTTC.

The chain couples TRBV6-5 to TRBJ1-2, with a weak D call TRBD1 (6 bases). V shed 2 bases and J shed 6 bases, with 13 bases lying between them. The CDR3 is 14 amino acids. CDR1 MNHEY and CDR2 SVGAGI come from the germline V gene. The CDR3: CASSYEGPGDGYTF. The CDR3, as DNA: TGTGCCAGCAGTTACGAGGGGCCAGGGGATGGCTACACCTTC.

V is TRBV2 and J is TRBJ1-5, with 9 positions matching TRBD1. J gave up 6 bases and V 6 bases, and 3 bases lay outside the gene matches. Germline values: CDR1 SNHLY, CDR2 FYNNEI. There are 13 residues in the CDR3. The DNA for the CDR3 is TGTGCCAGCAGGGGGGACAGGGTTCAGCCCCAGCATTTT. Protein sequence: CASRGDRVQPQHF.

This chain uses TRBV28 with TRBJ1-6; possibly TRBD1 for D (6 bases). The CDR3 totals 18 residues. Trimming removed 6 bases from V and 4 bases from J, with 22 bases in between. Germline CDR1 MDHEN, CDR2 SYDVKM. The CDR3 DNA reads as TGTGCCAGCAGCCCGATCCCACCTAGGGGGTCGTATAATTCACCCCTCCACTTT. It yields the protein CASSPIPPRGSYNSPLHF.

This chain's CDR3 is CASAEGYNEQFF. As DNA, the CDR3 is TGTGCCAGCGCTGAGGGCTACAATGAGCAGTTCTTC. The chain couples TRBV28 to TRBJ2-1; D is possibly TRBD2 (5 bases). Germline CDR1 MDHEN, CDR2 SYDVKM. There are 12 residues in the CDR3. V was trimmed by 8 bases and J by 3 bases, leaving 8 bases between them.